This T cell receptor (beta chain) came from a study of T cell repertoires in cytomegalovirus infection. Looking at the study overall: Public TCR beta signatures indicated both CMV infection and matching HLA type.

General study findings and limits: The cumulative frequency of public TCR beta families distinguished individuals who carried CMV together with the relevant HLA. The study found HLA-C-restricted CMV-specific TCR beta clonotypes dominating the ex vivo response.

TCRdb independently ran MiXCR on the reads; one entry per CDR3 protein. The sample consists of 200,000 to 250,000 distinct CDR3 sequences, about 20% of them appearing once. V was shortened by 5 bases and J by 4 bases, with 20 bases between the two germline ends. In germline, CDR1 is SGHVS, CDR2 FQNEAQ. CDR3 size: 16 residues. This clonotype was recorded many times. Its target is unknown. The sequence was collected from a human donor in good health (CMV status not recorded). Some clones in this sample may be carry-over from other donors' samples. Material for sequencing was CD8+ T cells from PBMCs. V usage is TRBV7-8 and J usage is TRBJ1-1, with D unclear. This CDR3 is CASSPHIGAAGTEAFF. The CDR3 DNA reads TGTGCCAGCAGCCCTCATATAGGAGCGGCCGGCACTGAAGCTTTCTTT. Filled out from reference TRBV7-8 and TRBJ1-1, the complete variable domain reads GAGVSQSPRYKVAKRGQDVALRCDPISGHVSLFWYQQALGQGPEFLTYFQNEAQLDKSGLPSDRFFAERPEGSVSTLKIQRTQQEDSAVYLCASSPHIGAAGTEAFFGQGTRLTVV.